The source of this T cell receptor beta chain is a study of blood T cell repertoires in COVID-19. The repertoire was sequenced with immunoSEQ multiplex PCR; TCRdb's copy has only in-frame clones and lacks some. The table lists hundreds of thousands of clones, 80% to 90% of them singletons. The CDR3 is made up of 11 amino acids. Per germline, CDR1 DFQATT and CDR2 SNEGSKA (reference sequence). V lost 3 bases, J lost 11 bases, and 10 bases lay in between. This TCR was sampled from a woman aged 18-30 years who had recovered from COVID-19. Specimen: PBMCs or T cells enriched from blood (not recorded which). This chain links TRBV20-1 with TRBJ1-4; possible D gene TRBD1, 5 bases. For the CDR3, the DNA is TGCAGTGCTAGGGGGACTCTTAAACTGTTTTTT. Its translation is CSARGTLKLFF.